The 10 T cell receptor beta chains reported below all come from one sample, sequenced in a study of regulatory T cells in long-lasting Graves disease. Construction of the TCR beta libraries employed iRepertoire HTBI primers in conjunction with Arm-PCR of CDR3 regions. MiXCR, applied by TCRdb to the multiplex PCR reads, yields one record per CDR3 protein. The table records roughly 400,000 distinct CDR3 sequences, over 20% of them present only once. Time point denoted: persistent/refractory GD, antithyroid drugs over 5 years with positive TRAb. TCR sequences were obtained from RNA taken from PBMCs. Here the sequenced sample was peripheral blood mononuclear cells (PBMCs), taken when the disease was refractory, from a patient treated with antithyroid drugs. These receptors came from a female donor with Graves disease.

This chain connects TRBV7-8 to TRBJ2-2, with TRBD2 identical over 16 bases. This CDR3 is 18 amino acids long. Unmatched junction bases numbered 11, after V lost 5 bases and J lost 8 bases. Germline CDR1 and CDR2: SGHVS and FQNEAQ. CDR3 amino acids: CASSRGQGLAGGAGELFF. For the CDR3, the DNA is TGTGCCAGCAGCAGAGGACAGGGACTAGCGGGGGGGGCAGGGGAGCTGTTTTTT.

A note on this clonotype: One base away lies a much larger clone, so this may be a sequencing read error. The chain carries TRBV18 and TRBJ2-5; no reliable D call. Per the germline V gene, CDR1 is KGHSH and CDR2 is LQKENI. This CDR3 spans 13 amino acids. The CDR3 DNA is TGTGCCAGCTCACCACCGGGAATGGAGACCCAGTGCTTC. Its protein is CASSPPGMETQCF.

This clonotype was found many times. V is TRBV29-1 and J is TRBJ2-5, with D maybe TRBD1 (5 bases). V gave up 5 bases and J gave up 4 bases, with 11 bases separating them. The CDR3 has 12 amino acids. The germline CDR1 and CDR2 sequences are SQVTM and ANQGSEA. CDR3 nucleotides: TGCAGCGTTCACAGGAGTCGAGAGACCCAGTACTTC. Its translation is CSVHRSRETQYF.

This clonotype came up many times. V usage is TRBV28 and J usage is TRBJ2-2; 9 nucleotides line up with TRBD1. There are 17 residues in the CDR3. Germline trimming cut 5 bases from V and 4 bases from J; bases unmatched to any gene: 11. In germline, CDR1 is MDHEN, CDR2 SYDVKM. This CDR3 reads CASSIRDRALGTGELFF. In nucleotides, the CDR3 is TGTGCCAGCAGTATCCGGGACAGGGCCTTAGGCACCGGGGAGCTGTTTTTT.

There are many counts of this clonotype. The rearrangement links TRBV20-1 to TRBJ2-7, with D possibly being TRBD1 (5 bases). The CDR3 runs to 13 residues. The V end was cut by 4 bases, the J end by 5 bases, with 15 bases between. From germline, CDR1 is DFQATT and CDR2 SNEGSKA (reference sequence). This CDR3 is CSATVDSTHEQYF. The CDR3 nucleotides are TGCAGTGCTACCGTCGACAGCACGCACGAGCAGTACTTC.

The rearrangement uses TRBV5-6 and TRBJ2-5; tentatively, D is TRBD2 (5 bases). The CDR3 runs 12 residues. Trimming removed 8 bases from V and 6 bases from J, with 14 bases in between. Germline assignment: CDR1 SGHDT and CDR2 YYEEEE. The CDR3 coding sequence is TGTGCCAGTTCGGACTGGAGGCAGACCCAGTACTTC. Protein: CASSDWRQTQYF.

V and J are TRBV15 and TRBJ2-1; TRBD2 matches at 13 bases. The germline V gene encodes CDR1 LNHNV and CDR2 YYDKDF (reference sequence). The CDR3 covers 19 residues. V trimming: 0 bases; J trimming: 2 bases; junction bases outside the gene matches: 7. The DNA of the CDR3 is TGTGCCACCAGCAGAGATTGGACTAGCGGGAGTTCCCCCTACAATGAGCAGTTCTTC. This encodes CATSRDWTSGSSPYNEQFF.

This clonotype was detected a few times. This chain connects TRBV28 to TRBJ2-1; a possible D gene is TRBD2 (5 bases). This CDR3 is built from 12 residues. The V gene lost 8 bases and the J gene lost 4 bases, with 9 bases spanning the gap. Germline V gives CDR1 MDHEN, CDR2 SYDVKM. DNA for the CDR3: TGTGCCAGCGCGGGCCAATACAATGAGCAGTTCTTC. Protein: CASAGQYNEQFF.

This clonotype was seen only a few times. The chain is built from TRBV3-1 and TRBJ2-7; 8 nucleotides agree with TRBD2. CDR3 length: 16 residues. Unmatched junction bases numbered 17, after V lost 10 bases and J lost 3 bases. From germline, CDR1 is LGHDT and CDR2 YNNKEL (reference sequence). For the CDR3, the DNA is TGTGCCACCTCACCGACTAGCGAGACTGGAATCTACGAGCAGTACTTC. Translation: CATSPTSETGIYEQYF.

V is TRBV6-1 and J is TRBJ2-7; TRBD2 agrees at 8 bases. Germline CDR1 MNHNS, CDR2 SASEGT. J lost 7 bases, V lost 5 bases, and 4 bases had no gene match. This CDR3 is built from 12 residues. The CDR3 loop is CASSREGREQYF. The CDR3 region has the DNA TGTGCCAGCAGTCGGGAGGGAAGAGAGCAGTACTTC.